The clone carrying this TCR beta chain was counted only a few times. This CDR3 has 16 residues. Per germline, CDR1 LGHNA and CDR2 YSLEER. V shed 0 bases and J shed 2 bases, with 12 bases lying between them. This entry comes from a study of response to subunit inactivated influenza vaccine. TCRdb recomputed calls from the RT-PCR reads with MiXCR, one row per CDR3 protein. Of about 800,000 distinct CDR3 sequences detected, 21% appear once; the ten largest clones hold around 9.6%. Sequenced here: PBMCs from blood, sampled more than 4 days after vaccination. This sequence was found in a man between 50 and 59 years old who received an inactivated influenza vaccine. The gene calls are TRBV4-3 and TRBJ2-3; D is undetermined. The CDR3 is CASSQDRVWLTDTQYF. Written as DNA, the CDR3 is TGCGCCAGCAGCCAAGATCGGGTGTGGCTCACAGATACGCAGTATTTT.